These T cell receptor beta chains were read from a single sample in a study of a mutant IDH1 vaccine in newly diagnosed glioma. The antigens these receptors bind are not known. Some clones are missing from TCRdb's copy, which holds only in-frame ones; the method was immunoSEQ multiplex PCR. Seen here are approximately 61,000 clones, approximately 80% observed once, and the top ten hold approximately 5%. Sequencing was performed on PBMCs, taken from a glioma patient whose treatment included an IDH1 peptide vaccine. These receptors were taken from a man aged 35-49 years with glioma. Both conserved end residues are part of each CDR3. Each record gives: D gene, J gene, clone size, V gene, CDR3 DNA, CDR3 protein. D genes are given only for firm matches. The size field is filled for only some rows; it gives once, few, many or a size class.

D: TRBD1; J: TRBJ2-3; size: few; V: TRBV6-4; DNA: TGTGCCAGCAGTGCCGAGACAGGGAGAGGGGATACGCAGTATTTT; CDR3: CASSAETGRGDTQYF
D: TRBD1; J: TRBJ1-1; size: -; V: TRBV15; DNA: TGTGCCACCAGCGGAGACAGGGGTGAAGCTTTCTTT; CDR3: CATSGDRGEAFF
D: -; J: TRBJ2-2; size: -; V: TRBV5-1; DNA: TGCGCCAGCAGCTTGTCCGCCGGGGAGCTGTTTTTT; CDR3: CASSLSAGELFF
D: TRBD2; J: TRBJ2-3; size: once; V: TRBV7-2; DNA: TGTGCCAGCAGCTTAGTCAGCGGGAGGGCAGATACGCAGTATTTT; CDR3: CASSLVSGRADTQYF
D: -; J: TRBJ2-5; size: -; V: TRBV29-1; DNA: TGCAGCGCGTGGGGGGCCCAAGAGACCCAGTACTTC; CDR3: CSAWGAQETQYF
D: -; J: TRBJ2-7; size: -; V: TRBV28; DNA: TGTGCCAGCATCAAGAACGACTACGAGCAGTACTTC; CDR3: CASIKNDYEQYF
D: -; J: TRBJ2-7; size: -; V: TRBV7-3; DNA: TGTGCCAGCAGCTTAAACGAGGGCCTCGAGCAGTACTTC; CDR3: CASSLNEGLEQYF
D: TRBD1; J: TRBJ2-3; size: -; V: TRBV7-2; DNA: TGTGCCAGCAGCACCCGGGACAGGGTCGCAGATACGCAGTATTTT; CDR3: CASSTRDRVADTQYF
D: -; J: TRBJ2-1; size: -; V: TRBV28; DNA: TGTGCCAGCCGGCAGGCTCGGAGGGGGAGAAGCTCCTACAATGAGCAGTTCTTC; CDR3: CASRQARRGRSSYNEQFF
D: -; J: TRBJ1-4; size: once; V: TRBV7-9; DNA: TGTGCCAGCAGCTCGAGACGTGCAACTAATGAAAAACTGTTTTTT; CDR3: CASSSRRATNEKLFF
D: -; J: TRBJ1-1; size: -; V: TRBV14; DNA: TGTGCCAGCAGCCGCGGACGAGGGGAAGCTTTCTTT; CDR3: CASSRGRGEAFF
D: -; J: TRBJ1-1; size: -; V: TRBV30; DNA: TGTGCCTGGAAGGGATCTCCGGACACTGAAGCTTTCTTT; CDR3: CAWKGSPDTEAFF
D: -; J: TRBJ2-7; size: -; V: TRBV6-6; DNA: TGTGCCAGCAGTTACGAGGCCGTTTCCTCCGAGCAGTACTTC; CDR3: CASSYEAVSSEQYF
D: TRBD1; J: TRBJ1-1; size: -; V: TRBV11-2; DNA: TGTGCCAGCAGCCCTGGACAGGGATTGATGAACACTGAAGCTTTCTTT; CDR3: CASSPGQGLMNTEAFF
D: TRBD2; J: TRBJ2-1; size: -; V: TRBV5-5; DNA: TGTGCCAGCAGCAAAATAGCGGGGGGTCAACATGAGCAGTTCTTC; CDR3: CASSKIAGGQHEQFF
D: -; J: TRBJ1-3; size: -; V: TRBV4-3; DNA: TGCGCCAGCAGCGAAAACACAGGGACTGGAAACACCATATATTTT; CDR3: CASSENTGTGNTIYF
D: -; J: TRBJ2-1; size: -; V: TRBV20-1; DNA: TGCAGTGCGCGTAGCAATGAGCAGTTCTTC; CDR3: CSARSNEQFF
D: -; J: TRBJ1-2; size: -; V: TRBV25-1; DNA: TGTGCCAGCAGTGCCCTACATGTTTATGGCTACACCTTC; CDR3: CASSALHVYGYTF
D: -; J: TRBJ1-2; size: -; V: TRBV27; DNA: TGTGCCAGCAGTTTAGGGACTCTCGCAGGGGCCAATAACTATGGCTACACCTTC; CDR3: CASSLGTLAGANNYGYTF
D: -; J: TRBJ1-1; size: -; V: TRBV2; DNA: TGTGCCAGCAGTGAAGTCCAGGGGTTATACCCTGAAGCTTTCTTT; CDR3: CASSEVQGLYPEAFF
D: TRBD2; J: TRBJ2-3; size: -; V: TRBV5-6; DNA: TGTGCCAGCAGCTTGGGGGTAGCGGGGAACACAGATACGCAGTATTTT; CDR3: CASSLGVAGNTDTQYF
D: TRBD1; J: TRBJ1-2; size: few; V: TRBV10-3; DNA: TGTGCCATCAGTCTAACCGACAGGGAGAACTATGGCTACACCTTC; CDR3: CAISLTDRENYGYTF
D: -; J: TRBJ2-6; size: -; V: TRBV21-1; DNA: TGTGCCAGCAGCAAAGCCAGCTCTGGGGCCAACGTCCTGACTTTC; CDR3: CASSKASSGANVLTF
D: -; J: TRBJ1-1; size: -; V: TRBV29-1; DNA: TGCAGCGCCCAGGGGTTGAACACTGAAGCTTTCTTT; CDR3: CSAQGLNTEAFF
D: -; J: TRBJ1-1; size: -; V: TRBV9; DNA: TGTGCCAGCAGCGAGCCCAGGGGCCTGGACACTGAAGCTTTCTTT; CDR3: CASSEPRGLDTEAFF
D: -; J: TRBJ2-7; size: -; V: TRBV19; DNA: TGTGCCAGTAGTAAAACGGGGATCCACGAGCAGTACTTC; CDR3: CASSKTGIHEQYF
D: -; J: TRBJ2-7; size: -; V: TRBV11-2; DNA: TGTGCCAGCAGCTTAGAGGCAGGGTATGCCAACGAGCAGTACTTC; CDR3: CASSLEAGYANEQYF
D: -; J: TRBJ2-2; size: -; V: TRBV5-6; DNA: TGTGCCAGCAGCCGCCGGGGTTCCGGGGAGCTGTTTTTT; CDR3: CASSRRGSGELFF
D: TRBD1; J: TRBJ1-4; size: -; V: TRBV27; DNA: TGTGCCAGCAGTTCAGACAGGGGACCTCACTATGAAAAACTGTTTTTT; CDR3: CASSSDRGPHYEKLFF
D: -; J: TRBJ1-1; size: -; V: TRBV4-2; DNA: TGTGCCAGCAGCCTGGGAGGGGCAGGACTCGAGATGAACACTGAAGCTTTCTTT; CDR3: CASSLGGAGLEMNTEAFF
D: -; J: TRBJ1-1; size: medium-sized; V: TRBV7-2; DNA: TGTGCCAGCAGCTTGGGGGTCGCTGAAGCTTTCTTT; CDR3: CASSLGVAEAFF
D: -; J: TRBJ2-7; size: -; V: TRBV19; DNA: TGTGCCAGTAGTATAATTCATGGTGGCAGCCCTCCCTCCTACGAGCAGTGCTTC; CDR3: CASSIIHGGSPPSYEQCF
D: -; J: TRBJ1-2; size: -; V: TRBV28; DNA: TGTGCCAGCACCACCGGCGGACAGATTAACTATGGCTACACCTTC; CDR3: CASTTGGQINYGYTF
D: -; J: TRBJ2-7; size: -; V: TRBV18; DNA: TGTGCCAGCTCACCACCTAGCTCCTACGAGCAGTACTTC; CDR3: CASSPPSSYEQYF
D: -; J: TRBJ1-1; size: -; V: TRBV19; DNA: TGTGCCAGTAGAATTTTCGGGAACACTGAAGCTTTCTTT; CDR3: CASRIFGNTEAFF
D: -; J: TRBJ1-2; size: -; V: TRBV2; DNA: TGTGCCAGCAGTGATCGGGGACACTATGGCTACACCTTC; CDR3: CASSDRGHYGYTF
D: -; J: TRBJ1-1; size: -; V: TRBV4-1; DNA: TGCGCCAGCAGCCAAGGGGGTTACATGAACACTGAAGCTTTCTTT; CDR3: CASSQGGYMNTEAFF
D: -; J: TRBJ2-6; size: -; V: TRBV19; DNA: TGTGCCAGTAGTATTCCTTCCCATCGGGCTCACAGCCCTGGGGCCAACGTCCTGACTTTC; CDR3: CASSIPSHRAHSPGANVLTF
D: -; J: TRBJ1-6; size: -; V: TRBV30; DNA: TGTGCCTGGAGTAAGGATAGCGCCTATAATTCACCCCTCCACTTT; CDR3: CAWSKDSAYNSPLHF
D: -; J: TRBJ2-3; size: -; V: TRBV11-2; DNA: TGTGCCAGCAGCTCGTACGAAATGGGCCGCACAGATACGCAGTATTTT; CDR3: CASSSYEMGRTDTQYF
D: -; J: TRBJ2-2; size: -; V: TRBV25-1; DNA: TGTGCCAGCTCCGTGCCCTTAACCAGGGAGCTGTTTTTT; CDR3: CASSVPLTRELFF
D: -; J: TRBJ1-1; size: -; V: TRBV6-6; DNA: TGTGCCAGCAGTCGACAGGAAGCTTTCTTT; CDR3: CASSRQEAFF
D: -; J: TRBJ1-5; size: -; V: TRBV5-6; DNA: TGTGCCAGCAGCTTGAGAGGGTCTCGTGGGCCCCAGCATTTT; CDR3: CASSLRGSRGPQHF
D: TRBD1; J: TRBJ1-6; size: -; V: TRBV6-4; DNA: TGTGCCAGCAGTGTCTCCTCAGGGACAGGGGTATTACCCCTCCACTTT; CDR3: CASSVSSGTGVLPLHF
D: -; J: TRBJ2-7; size: -; V: TRBV6-5; DNA: TGTGCCAGCAGTTTGGGGGGGTCAGGGGTGAACGAGCAGTACTTC; CDR3: CASSLGGSGVNEQYF
D: -; J: TRBJ1-6; size: -; V: TRBV7-8; DNA: TGTGCCAGCATTTTAGACAGCCGGGGCAAGGGTTCACCCCTCCACTTT; CDR3: CASILDSRGKGSPLHF
D: TRBD1; J: TRBJ2-5; size: -; V: TRBV11-2; DNA: TGTGCCAGCAGTCCTTTGCAGGGGGCTTTGGAGACCCAGTACTTC; CDR3: CASSPLQGALETQYF
D: -; J: TRBJ1-3; size: -; V: TRBV7-2; DNA: TGTGCCAGCAGCCGATCACCGGGGAAGACTGGAAACACCATATATTTT; CDR3: CASSRSPGKTGNTIYF
D: -; J: TRBJ2-7; size: -; V: TRBV4-3; DNA: TGCGCCAGCAGCTCAAACAGGGCCGGCTACGAGCAGTACTTC; CDR3: CASSSNRAGYEQYF
D: TRBD1; J: TRBJ1-2; size: -; V: TRBV10-3; DNA: TGTGCCATCAGTAATCGGACAGGAGAGAACTATGGCTACACCTTC; CDR3: CAISNRTGENYGYTF
D: -; J: TRBJ1-6; size: -; V: TRBV6-4; DNA: TGTGCCAGCAGTGACTCGGAGGTTTCACCCCTCCACTTT; CDR3: CASSDSEVSPLHF
D: TRBD2; J: TRBJ2-1; size: -; V: TRBV4-1; DNA: TGCGCCAGCAGCGGGATAGCGGGGAGCGGGAATGAGCAGTTCTTC; CDR3: CASSGIAGSGNEQFF
D: -; J: TRBJ2-7; size: -; V: TRBV19; DNA: TGTGCCAGTAGTTTTCCGGGACGAGGGACCTACGAGCAGTACTTC; CDR3: CASSFPGRGTYEQYF
D: TRBD2; J: TRBJ2-7; size: -; V: TRBV7-9; DNA: TGTGCCAGCAGCCCGCGGGGGGGCAGGAGCGAGCAGTACTTC; CDR3: CASSPRGGRSEQYF
D: TRBD2; J: TRBJ2-3; size: -; V: TRBV27; DNA: TGTGCCAGCAGTTGGAGGGGGACTAGCGGGAGGGCCATAACAGATACGCAGTATTTT; CDR3: CASSWRGTSGRAITDTQYF
D: TRBD1; J: TRBJ2-1; size: few; V: TRBV4-1; DNA: TGCGCCAGCAGCCAGATCGGACAGGGGGAGAGAGTAGAGCAGTTCTTC; CDR3: CASSQIGQGERVEQFF
D: -; J: TRBJ1-1; size: few; V: TRBV7-2; DNA: TGTGCCAGCAGACAGAGGATGGGTGGCACTGAAGCTTTCTTT; CDR3: CASRQRMGGTEAFF
D: TRBD1; J: TRBJ1-2; size: -; V: TRBV6-5; DNA: TGTGCCAGCAGTTACTCCCACAGGGGGCTGAGAGGGGGCTACACCTTC; CDR3: CASSYSHRGLRGGYTF
D: TRBD1; J: TRBJ1-3; size: -; V: TRBV18; DNA: TGTGCCAGCTCACCACTGGGGACAGGGAGCTCTGGAAACACCATATATTTT; CDR3: CASSPLGTGSSGNTIYF